The clone carrying this TCR beta chain came up many times. Germline loops: CDR1 MNHNS, CDR2 SASEGT. V lost 5 bases and J 4 bases, leaving 11 bases between the germline ends. The CDR3 runs to 13 residues. These data are taken from a study of T cell repertoires in cytomegalovirus infection. TCRdb reprocessed the reads with MiXCR, giving one entry per CDR3 protein. This sample carries 130,000 or so distinct CDR3 sequences, about 6.3% of them seen once, and the ten largest clones take about 20%. The TCR was taken from a human donor in good health (CMV status not recorded). Some clones in this sample may be carry-over from other donors' samples. Sequencing was performed on PBMCs. The chain couples TRBV6-1 to TRBJ1-1; D unclear. The DNA for the CDR3 is TGTGCCAGCAGTTATAGGAGTCGCACTGAAGCTTTCTTT. Its protein is CASSYRSRTEAFF.